One and the same sample provided the 20 T cell receptor beta chains below, sequenced in a study of blood T cell repertoires in COVID-19 (dated by TCRdb to the early 2020s). Preparation of the library involved the immunoSEQ multiplex PCR assay. TCRdb retrieved this table from immuneACCESS and kept in-frame rearrangements only. Not all clones are present; in checked studies, unresolved V genes account for under half, and no reason is known for the remainder. The sample table records 250,000 to 300,000 clones; 75% to 90% of these occur just once. Roughly 2% of the sample is held by the ten biggest clonotypes. The specimen was peripheral blood. The source of these receptors is a woman aged 50 to 65 who had recovered from COVID-19.

The chain employs TRBV7-2 and TRBJ2-1; 7 nucleotides align to TRBD2. V lost 6 bases, J lost 0 bases, and 8 bases stayed unmatched. The CDR3 consists of 16 residues. Germline V CDR1 and CDR2: SGHTA, FQGNSA. The CDR3 reads CASSPSGATSYNEQFF. The CDR3 DNA is TGTGCCAGCAGTCCTAGCGGCGCAACCTCCTACAATGAGCAGTTCTTC.

The rearrangement joins TRBV15 to TRBJ2-1; maybe TRBD1 (6 bases). CDR1 is LNHNV, CDR2 YYDKDF, per germline (reference sequence). V was shortened by 10 bases and J by 2 bases, with 12 bases between the two germline ends. The CDR3 contains 13 residues. In nucleotides, the CDR3 is TGTGCCATCGGGACACACCCCTACAATGAGCAGTTCTTC. It codes for CAIGTHPYNEQFF.

The chain joins TRBV27 to TRBJ1-6; the D gene is possibly TRBD1 (6 bases). CDR1 MNHEY and CDR2 SMNVEV come from the germline V gene (reference sequence). CDR3 size: 15 residues. V was cut by 4 bases and J by 10 bases, with 17 bases left in between. The CDR3 DNA sequence: TGTGCCAGCAGTTGGTCGGGGGGGCTTCAATCACCCCTCCACTTT. This sequence encodes CASSWSGGLQSPLHF.

The chain combines TRBV27 with TRBJ2-7; the D gene is possibly TRBD1 (5 bases). V was trimmed by 6 bases and J by 1 base, leaving 16 bases between them. CDR3 length: 15 amino acids. Looked up from germline, CDR1 is MNHEY and CDR2 is SMNVEV (reference sequence). In DNA form, the CDR3 reads TGTGCCAGCAGAGACGACAGTCGTATTTCCTACGAGCAGTACTTC. It is translated as CASRDDSRISYEQYF.

The chain carries TRBV19 and TRBJ2-2, with D unresolved. The length of the CDR3 is 14 residues. Trimming took 5 bases from V and 2 from J, leaving 9 bases between them. CDR1 is LNHDA and CDR2 is SQIVND in the germline V gene (reference sequence). The CDR3 DNA follows: TGTGCCAGTAGTTTCTACCTTAACACCGGGGAGCTGTTTTTT. It is translated as CASSFYLNTGELFF.

This clone was detected only once. The chain combines TRBV6-2 or TRBV6-3 with TRBJ2-5; D is possibly TRBD1 (5 bases). Germline CDR1 reads MNHEY; CDR2 reads SVGEGT. The CDR3 runs to 16 residues. Trimming took 2 bases from V and 1 from J, leaving 14 bases between them. Here the CDR3 DNA reads TGTGCCAGCAGTTACGATAGGAGTACAGGCCAAGAGACCCAGTACTTC. It translates to CASSYDRSTGQETQYF.

The chain recombines TRBV28 with TRBJ1-6, with TRBD1 matching over 9 bases. Germline CDR1 is MDHEN and CDR2 is SYDVKM. The CDR3 length is 15 residues. V lost 3 bases to trimming and J lost 10 bases; unmatched junction nucleotides: 7. This chain's CDR3 is CASSFVPGQGSPLHF. CDR3 bases: TGTGCCAGCAGTTTCGTCCCGGGACAGGGATCACCCCTCCACTTT. The full variable domain, completed using reference TRBV28 and TRBJ1-6, is DVKVTQSSRYLVKRTGEKVFLECVQDMDHENMFWYRQDPGLGLRLIYFSYDVKMKEKGDIPEGYSVSREKKERFSLILESASTNQTSMYLCASSFVPGQGSPLHFGNGTRLTVT.

V is TRBV6-5 and J is TRBJ1-2; tentative D call: TRBD1 (6 bases). The ends were cut back, 7 bases at V and 7 bases at J, with 19 bases in the middle. CDR3 length equals 14 residues. CDR1 and CDR2 (germline): MNHEY, SVGAGI. The CDR3 is CASKEGGRGSGYTF. The CDR3, as DNA: TGTGCCAGCAAGGAGGGGGGGCGCGGTAGTGGCTACACCTTC.

This clone has ten or more counts. This sequence joins TRBV6-1 and TRBJ2-1; D is undetermined. CDR1 is MNHNS and CDR2 is SASEGT in the germline V gene. The CDR3 is 13 amino acids. Trimming removed 0 bases at V and 10 bases at J, with 10 bases between. The CDR3 DNA follows: TGTGCCAGCAGTGAAGCCCCGACTCCAGAGCAGTTCTTC. Its translation is CASSEAPTPEQFF.

The chain combines TRBV4-1 with TRBJ2-5; D possibly corresponds to TRBD2 (6 bases). V was cut by 8 bases and J by 4 bases, with 14 bases left in between. CDR3 length equals 13 residues. Looked up from germline, CDR1 is MGHRA and CDR2 is YSYEKL. In nucleotides, the CDR3 is TGCGCCAGCTCGACTAGTCATAGAGAGACCCAGTACTTC. Translation gives CASSTSHRETQYF.

This clone showed up just a few times. The chain recombines TRBV4-1 with TRBJ2-7; TRBD1 might be the D (6 bases). This CDR3 is built from 14 residues. With 4 bases removed from V and 2 bases from J, the gap between germline ends came to 12 bases. Germline loops: CDR1 MGHRA, CDR2 YSYEKL. The CDR3 spells CASSPQGYPYEQYF. CDR3 bases: TGCGCCAGCAGCCCTCAGGGGTACCCCTACGAGCAGTACTTC.

The V gene is TRBV19, the J gene TRBJ1-2, with 8 bases fitting TRBD1. CDR1 is LNHDA, CDR2 SQIVND, per germline (reference sequence). The J segment lost 0 bases and the V segment lost 7 bases, leaving 4 bases of the junction unmatched. The CDR3 covers 14 residues. The CDR3 DNA reads TGTGCCAGTATAAAGACAGGGGCTAACTATGGCTACACCTTC. Translated, it gives CASIKTGANYGYTF.

The V gene is TRBV27, the J gene TRBJ1-1; D not resolved. Between the trimmed V and J ends, which lost 1 base and 3 bases, there was a span of 15 bases. The CDR3 is 16 residues long. Germline V gene data show CDR1 as MNHEY and CDR2 as SMNVEV (reference sequence). The CDR3 here is CASSLYSGIGHTEAFF. In DNA, the CDR3 is TGTGCCAGCAGTTTATATTCGGGGATCGGGCACACTGAAGCTTTCTTT.

This chain connects TRBV6-2 or TRBV6-3 to TRBJ2-7; D is perhaps TRBD2 (5 bases). V was clipped by 5 bases and J by 2 bases, with 13 bases between them. Germline V gene data show CDR1 as MNHEY and CDR2 as SVGEGT. The CDR3 is made up of 14 amino acids. CDR3 in DNA: TGTGCCAGCAGTCTAGGACTGGGTCCCTACGAGCAGTACTTC. Translation: CASSLGLGPYEQYF.

The chain couples TRBV6-6 to TRBJ1-1; 7 nucleotides line up with TRBD1. CDR1 and CDR2 (germline): MNHNY, SVGAGI (reference sequence). Germline trimming cut 0 bases from V and 8 bases from J; bases unmatched to any gene: 6. The CDR3 consists of 14 residues. CDR3: CASSYSGQSAEAFF. The CDR3 nucleotides are TGTGCCAGCAGTTACTCGGGACAGTCCGCGGAAGCTTTCTTT.

In this sample, this clone turned up many times. This sequence joins TRBV18 and TRBJ1-2, with unresolved D. V was trimmed by 6 bases and J by 5 bases, leaving 13 bases between them. The CDR3 has 13 residues. Germline V gene sequence: CDR1 KGHSH, CDR2 LQKENI. The CDR3 spells CASSLEVGYGYTF. The CDR3 DNA sequence: TGTGCCAGCTCCCTCGAGGTCGGGTATGGCTACACCTTC.

The chain links TRBV19 to TRBJ2-7, with 7 bases matching TRBD1. CDR1 and CDR2 from the germline V gene are LNHDA and SQIVND (reference sequence). This CDR3 region has 15 residues. J lost 5 bases, V lost 3 bases, and 10 bases had no gene match. The CDR3 region has the DNA TGTGCCAGTAGTATGTTGAGGGACAGTCCCCACGAGCAGTACTTC. Translation gives CASSMLRDSPHEQYF. The entire variable domain, with the rest obtained from reference TRBV19 and TRBJ2-7, is as follows: DGGITQSPKYLFRKEGQNVTLSCEQNLNHDAMYWYRQDPGQGLRLIYYSQIVNDFQKGDIAEGYSVSREKKESFPLTVTSAQKNPTAFYLCASSMLRDSPHEQYFGPGTRLTVT.

The chain has TRBV27 and TRBJ2-7, with unresolved D. Germline values: CDR1 MNHEY, CDR2 SMNVEV (reference sequence). This CDR3 has 14 amino acids. Trimming pared 8 bases from V and 0 bases from J, leaving 14 bases between. CDR3 in DNA: TGTGCCAGCCATCTCGAGGTGACCTCCTACGAGCAGTACTTC. Translation: CASHLEVTSYEQYF.

V is TRBV7-2 and J is TRBJ2-5, with TRBD1 identical over 8 bases. Trimming at V came to 2 bases and at J to 5 bases, leaving 10 bases not matched to a gene. The CDR3 contains 16 residues. The germline V gene encodes CDR1 SGHTA and CDR2 FQGNSA. CDR3 loop: CASSLQGAQASETQYF. CDR3 nucleotide sequence: TGTGCCAGCAGCTTACAGGGGGCGCAGGCTTCGGAGACCCAGTACTTC.

The chain uses TRBV19 and TRBJ1-5; maybe TRBD1 (5 bases). Trimming left V 3 bases short and J 4 bases short, with 16 bases between. This CDR3 has 16 amino acids. CDR1 is LNHDA, CDR2 SQIVND, per germline (reference sequence). In DNA form, the CDR3 reads TGTGCCAGTAGTATTTTATTTCGGCAGGGTAATCAGCCCCAGCATTTT. Protein sequence: CASSILFRQGNQPQHF.